The 8 T cell receptor beta chains below were found in one sample sequenced in a study of CD8+ T cells in alopecia areata listed by TCRdb under 2018. Library construction relied on the immunoSEQ multiplex PCR assay. To provide template for TCR sequencing, every sample had RNA extracted and reverse transcribed into cDNA. TCRdb took this table from immuneACCESS and kept in-frame rearrangements with V and J called. Such tables lack part of the clones; where checked against another copy, unresolved V genes explain under half of the gap, and the rest is unexplained. The sample table records some 130,000 clones; 45% to 65% of these occur just once. The ten largest clones capture 3.5% to 5.5% of the sample. In the paper's terms, the time point label means: baseline before oral tofacitinib. This sample comprised CD4+ T cells sorted from blood, obtained at week 0. The receptor source for this set is a human donor with alopecia areata.

V is TRBV18 and J is TRBJ1-1; weak D call: TRBD1 (5 bases). V gave up 2 bases and J gave up 7 bases, with 11 bases separating them. Per germline, CDR1 KGHSH and CDR2 LQKENI. This CDR3 spans 13 amino acids. DNA of the CDR3: TGTGCCAGCTCACCAAATTCGGGGGGTGAAGCTTTCTTT. This encodes CASSPNSGGEAFF. Using reference TRBV18 and TRBJ1-1 for the parts outside the CDR3, the full variable domain is NAGVMQNPRHLVRRRGQEARLRCSPMKGHSHVYWYRQLPEEGLKFMVYLQKENIIDESGMPKERFSAEFPKEGPSILRIQQVVRGDSAAYFCASSPNSGGEAFFGQGTRLTVV.

This clone was observed a handful of times. This rearrangement joins TRBV19 to TRBJ1-5; a possible D gene is TRBD1 (6 bases). The CDR3 runs to 17 residues. V lost 1 base and J 5 bases, leaving 18 bases between the germline ends. Germline V gene lookup returns CDR1 LNHDA and CDR2 SQIVND (reference sequence). For the CDR3, the DNA is TGTGCCAGTAGTATAGCCGCAGCTCAGGGGAGGTATCAGCCCCAGCATTTT. Its protein product is CASSIAAAQGRYQPQHF.

This clone showed up just a few times. The chain carries TRBV18 and TRBJ2-5, with D tentatively TRBD2 (5 bases). The germline gives CDR1 KGHSH, CDR2 LQKENI. The CDR3 sequence is 14 residues long. The V gene lost 5 bases and the J gene lost 5 bases, with 15 bases spanning the gap. The CDR3 DNA reads TGTGCCAGCTCAACCGAGGGCACACAGGAGACCCAGTACTTC. It codes for CASSTEGTQETQYF.

V is TRBV7-9 and J is TRBJ2-7; 8 bases line up with TRBD1. Germline CDR1 and CDR2: SEHNR and FQNEAQ (reference sequence). The CDR3 consists of 16 residues. With 2 bases clipped from V and 0 bases from J, the junction kept 6 bases outside the gene matches. The CDR3 DNA reads TGTGCCAGCAGCTTATTGACAGGGGCCGTCTCCTACGAGCAGTACTTC. Its translation: CASSLLTGAVSYEQYF.

This clone has more than one count but fewer than ten. This chain joins TRBV5-1 and TRBJ1-1; D is unclear. V gave up 0 bases and J gave up 1 base, with 7 bases separating them. Germline-derived CDR1 and CDR2 are SGHRS and YFSETQ. The CDR3 covers 14 residues. The CDR3 sequence is CASSLAQANTEAFF. Written as DNA, the CDR3 is TGCGCCAGCAGCTTGGCCCAGGCGAACACTGAAGCTTTCTTT. The full variable domain, in which reference TRBV5-1 and TRBJ1-1 provide the parts outside the CDR3, is KAGVTQTPRYLIKTRGQQVTLSCSPISGHRSVSWYQQTPGQGLQFLFEYFSETQRNKGNFPGRFSGRQFSNSRSEMNVSTLELGDSALYLCASSLAQANTEAFFGQGTRLTVV.

This chain uses TRBV2 with TRBJ2-3; D not resolved. CDR1 and CDR2 from the germline V gene are SNHLY and FYNNEI. The length of the CDR3 is 11 residues. The V end lost 6 bases, the J end lost 4 bases, and 5 bases lay between the germline ends. CDR3 bases: TGTGCCAGCAGCCCGGCAGATACGCAGTATTTT. Protein sequence: CASSPADTQYF.

This clone was detected a few times. The chain has TRBV5-1 and TRBJ2-5; 9 nucleotides line up with TRBD2. The CDR3 length is 16 residues. CDR1 is SGHRS, CDR2 YFSETQ, per germline. The V gene end was trimmed by 1 base and the J gene end by 1 base; junction bases not matched to a gene: 5. The CDR3 loop is CASSLRGGGAQETQYF. Here the CDR3 DNA reads TGCGCCAGCAGCTTGCGTGGCGGGGGGGCCCAAGAGACCCAGTACTTC.

The CDR3 DNA reads TGTGCCAGCAGTTACACCCCAGACAGGGCCCAAAACATTCAGTACTTC. This codes for CASSYTPDRAQNIQYF. The chain links TRBV6-5 to TRBJ2-4; 7 nucleotides match TRBD1. V was pared by 2 bases and J by 5 bases, with 9 bases of the junction left unmatched. The V gene's germline CDR1 is MNHEY and CDR2 SVGAGI. This CDR3 has 16 amino acids.